At least ten counts were recorded for the clone carrying this TCR beta chain. Its antigen is as yet unknown. The CDR3 consists of 10 residues. Trimming took 4 bases from V and 4 from J, leaving 4 bases between them. Germline V gives CDR1 SQVTM, CDR2 ANQGSEA. TCRdb used MiXCR to reprocess the 5' RACE reads, holding one entry per CDR3 protein. There are more than 1.5 million distinct CDR3 sequences in the sample; about 30% occur only once, and 0.25% to 0.3% lies in the top ten. This sample was taken from a study of identical twins. Points from the study as a whole: Models came in too low on out-of-frame TCR alpha sharing in monozygotic twins. Excess sharing by twins proved weaker in beta out-of-frame sequences.

The receptor was derived from a newborn girl in good health. The chain links TRBV29-1 to TRBJ2-5; unclear D gene. Sequenced material: cord blood. The CDR3 DNA reads TGCAGCGTTGGGACAGAGACCCAGTACTTC. Residues: CSVGTETQYF. Complete variable domain (other parts from reference TRBV29-1 and TRBJ2-5): SAVISQKPSRDICQRGTSLTIQCQVDSQVTMMFWYRQQPGQSLTLIATANQGSEATYESGFVIDKFPISRPNLTFSTLTVSNMSPEDSSIYLCSVGTETQYFGPGTRLLVL.